This T cell receptor beta chain was captured by sequencing in a study of blood T cell repertoires in COVID-19. Measured with immunoSEQ multiplex PCR; TCRdb has only the in-frame clones, and not every one. This table holds 150,000 to 200,000 clones, around 87% found once. Deletions cut 0 bases from V and 7 bases from J, with 15 bases between. The CDR3 sequence is 15 residues long. CDR1 and CDR2 (germline): MNHNY, SVGAGI (reference sequence). The rearrangement links TRBV6-6 to TRBJ1-1; no clear D. The source of this sequence is a man aged 40-50 years with active or convalescent COVID-19. The sample comprised peripheral blood. This chain's CDR3 is CASSYSSGGHFEAFF. CDR3 nucleotide sequence: TGTGCCAGCAGTTACTCTTCTGGCGGTCACTTTGAAGCTTTCTTT.